Below, one TCR beta chain is given with its context. The protocol was immunoSEQ multiplex PCR, while the TCRdb copy is restricted to in-frame clones and leaves out a portion. The profile shows tens of thousands of clones, 65% to 85% of them singletons. Deletions cut 4 bases from V and 8 bases from J, with 14 bases between. Looked up from germline, CDR1 is SGHVS and CDR2 is FQNEAQ. CDR3 length equals 13 residues. The data originate from a study of T cell clones after liver transplantation. Study overall: Liver transplant recipients had immunosuppression withdrawal attempted within 2 years.

The clonotype originates from a human patient who received a liver transplant. Certain T cells may be donor cells from the graft. The source was CD8+ T cells from blood, collected about 56 months after liver transplant. J is TRBJ1-2 and V is TRBV7-8; a weak D match, TRBD1 (5 bases). The CDR3 spells CASSSLLGEGYTF. The CDR3 DNA follows: TGTGCCAGCAGCTCCCTATTGGGGGAAGGCTACACCTTC.